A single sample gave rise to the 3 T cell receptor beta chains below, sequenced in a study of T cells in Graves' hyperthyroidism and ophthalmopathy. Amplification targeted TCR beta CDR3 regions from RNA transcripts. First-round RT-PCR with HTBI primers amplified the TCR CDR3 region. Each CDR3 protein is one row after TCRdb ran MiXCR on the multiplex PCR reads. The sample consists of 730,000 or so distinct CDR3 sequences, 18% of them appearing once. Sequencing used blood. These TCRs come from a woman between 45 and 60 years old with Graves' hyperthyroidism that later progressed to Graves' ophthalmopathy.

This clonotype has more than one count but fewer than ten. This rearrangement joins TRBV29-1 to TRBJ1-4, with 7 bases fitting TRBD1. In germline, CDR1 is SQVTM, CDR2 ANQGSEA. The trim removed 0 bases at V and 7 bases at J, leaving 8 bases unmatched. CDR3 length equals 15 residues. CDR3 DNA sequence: TGCAGCGTTGAAGATCCCACAGGGGTGGGTGAAAAACTGTTTTTT. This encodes CSVEDPTGVGEKLFF. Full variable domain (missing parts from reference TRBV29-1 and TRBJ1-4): SAVISQKPSRDICQRGTSLTIQCQVDSQVTMMFWYRQQPGQSLTLIATANQGSEATYESGFVIDKFPISRPNLTFSTLTVSNMSPEDSSIYLCSVEDPTGVGEKLFFGSGTQLSVL.

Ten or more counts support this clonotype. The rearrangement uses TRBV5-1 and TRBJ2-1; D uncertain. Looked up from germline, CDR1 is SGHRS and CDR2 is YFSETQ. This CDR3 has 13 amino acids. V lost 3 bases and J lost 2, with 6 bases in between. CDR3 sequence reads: CASSYYPYNEQFF. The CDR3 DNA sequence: TGCGCCAGCAGCTACTACCCCTACAATGAGCAGTTCTTC.

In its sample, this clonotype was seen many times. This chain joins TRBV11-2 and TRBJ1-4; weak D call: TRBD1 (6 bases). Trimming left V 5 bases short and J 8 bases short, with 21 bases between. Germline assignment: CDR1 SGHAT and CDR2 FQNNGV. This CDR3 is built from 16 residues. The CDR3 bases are TGTGCCAGCAGCCAAGTCCAGGGGAGGGAACAGGAAAAACTGTTTTTT. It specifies CASSQVQGREQEKLFF.